The 26 T cell receptor beta chains given below trace back to one sample, sequenced in a study of blood T cell repertoires in COVID-19. The method was immunoSEQ multiplex PCR; TCRdb's version includes in-frame clones alone and lacks a portion of them. The table lists more than 200,000 clones, around nine tenths of them singletons. Sequencing input: peripheral blood. The receptors derive from a woman aged 55 to 70 with COVID-19, enrolled during active disease.

This chain uses TRBV24-1 with TRBJ1-4; no reliable D call. The germline CDR1 and CDR2 sequences are KGHDR and SFDVKD. The CDR3 extends over 13 amino acids. Trimming removed 6 bases at V and 5 bases at J, with 9 bases between. The CDR3 sequence: CATSPGRNEKLFF. CDR3 coding DNA: TGTGCCACCAGTCCCGGTCGGAATGAAAAACTGTTTTTT.

The genes are TRBV4-2 and TRBJ1-1, with D hard to call. With 0 bases removed from V and 1 base from J, the gap between germline ends came to 9 bases. This CDR3 contains 15 residues. Looked up from germline, CDR1 is LGHNA and CDR2 is YNFKEQ. CDR3 bases: TGTGCCAGCAGCCAAGATCTGAGAGGGAACACTGAAGCTTTCTTT. Its protein is CASSQDLRGNTEAFF.

The chain recombines TRBV19 with TRBJ2-3, with 10 bases that match TRBD1. The V gene's germline CDR1 is LNHDA and CDR2 SQIVND (reference sequence). V lost 5 bases, J lost 3 bases, and 5 bases stayed unmatched. The CDR3 has 15 amino acids. The CDR3 DNA follows: TGTGCCAGTAGTCCGGGACAGGGGCTTACAGATACGCAGTATTTT. This codes for CASSPGQGLTDTQYF. Full variable domain (rest looked up from reference TRBV19 and TRBJ2-3): DGGITQSPKYLFRKEGQNVTLSCEQNLNHDAMYWYRQDPGQGLRLIYYSQIVNDFQKGDIAEGYSVSREKKESFPLTVTSAQKNPTAFYLCASSPGQGLTDTQYFGPGTRLTVL.

This clone came up a few times. This chain links TRBV19 with TRBJ1-5; no reliable D call. Trimming took 5 bases from V and 1 from J, leaving 12 bases between them. The CDR3 is made up of 15 amino acids. The germline gives CDR1 LNHDA, CDR2 SQIVND (reference sequence). This CDR3 is CASSSGGWSNQPQHF. In DNA form, the CDR3 reads TGTGCCAGTAGTTCGGGAGGGTGGAGCAATCAGCCCCAGCATTTT.

CDR3 in amino acids: CASSQDRTGQNIQYF. CDR3 DNA: TGCGCCAGCAGCCAAGATCGGACAGGACAAAACATTCAGTACTTC. The chain links TRBV4-3 to TRBJ2-4, with 7 nucleotides matching TRBD1. The junction had 4 bases not matched to a gene; V was cut back by 0 bases and J by 5 bases. This CDR3 has 15 amino acids. The V gene's germline CDR1 is LGHNA and CDR2 YSLEER.

The V call is TRBV6-2 or TRBV6-3, the J call TRBJ2-3; no reliable D call. V gave up 5 bases and J gave up 0 bases, with 9 bases separating them. The CDR3 contains 14 residues. Germline V lookup: CDR1 MNHEY, CDR2 SVGEGT. CDR3 sequence reads: CASSGLISTDTQYF. CDR3 coding DNA: TGTGCCAGCAGTGGGCTGATAAGCACAGATACGCAGTATTTT.

V is TRBV15 and J is TRBJ2-5; tentatively, D is TRBD1 (5 bases). In germline, CDR1 is LNHNV, CDR2 YYDKDF (reference sequence). Trimming left V 0 bases short and J 5 bases short, with 13 bases between. The CDR3 has 15 residues. CDR3 sequence (DNA): TGTGCCACCAGCAGAGATGTAGCTGGGGCGGAGACCCAGTACTTC. This translates into CATSRDVAGAETQYF.

J is TRBJ2-1 and V is TRBV6-5, with 10 bases that match TRBD2. The germline gives CDR1 MNHEY, CDR2 SVGAGI. The CDR3 runs to 15 residues. V was clipped by 6 bases and J by 9 bases; unmatched bases: 11. The CDR3 spells CASRMSGRVLGEQFF. CDR3 DNA: TGTGCCAGCAGGATGAGCGGGAGGGTCTTAGGTGAGCAGTTCTTC.

The chain couples TRBV6-4 to TRBJ2-1; 11 bases match TRBD2. Trimming took 1 base from V and 7 from J; bases not matched to a gene: 3. The V gene's germline CDR1 is MRHNA and CDR2 SNTAGT. There are 15 residues in the CDR3. The DNA for the CDR3 is TGTGCCAGCAGTGACTTACTAGCGGGAGTGAATGAGCAGTTCTTC. Encoded protein: CASSDLLAGVNEQFF.

This sequence joins TRBV29-1 and TRBJ1-1; D unresolved. The CDR3 has 10 residues. Germline CDR1 is SQVTM and CDR2 is ANQGSEA. Deletions cut 7 bases from V and 3 bases from J, with 6 bases between. The CDR3 DNA is TGCAGCGCTTCTCACACTGAAGCTTTCTTT. It specifies CSASHTEAFF.

The V call is TRBV27, the J call TRBJ2-6; D perhaps matches TRBD2 (5 bases). Germline-derived CDR1 and CDR2 are MNHEY and SMNVEV (reference sequence). Trimming pared 4 bases from V and 1 base from J, leaving 8 bases between. This CDR3 spans 15 amino acids. CDR3 DNA sequence: TGTGCCAGCAGTTCTAGCTTGTCTGGGGCCAACGTCCTGACTTTC. This gives the protein CASSSSLSGANVLTF. The full variable domain, its missing parts supplied by reference TRBV27 and TRBJ2-6, is EAQVTQNPRYLITVTGKKLTVTCSQNMNHEYMSWYRQDPGLGLRQIYYSMNVEVTDKGDVPEGYKVSRKEKRNFPLILESPSPNQTSLYFCASSSSLSGANVLTFGAGSRLTVL.

The chain carries TRBV11-3 and TRBJ2-1; 7 bases are a match to TRBD2. Germline V lookup: CDR1 SGHNT, CDR2 YENEEA. The J segment lost 9 bases and the V segment lost 1 base, leaving 9 bases of the junction unmatched. The CDR3 totals 15 residues. The CDR3, as DNA: TGTGCCAGCAGCTTAGGGTCTGGTGGGAGGGGTGAGCAGTTCTTC. Translated: CASSLGSGGRGEQFF.

The chain has TRBV28 and TRBJ2-7; 14 nucleotides line up with TRBD2. This CDR3 is built from 15 residues. V lost 5 bases and J lost 5; bases outside the gene matches: 5. The V gene's germline CDR1 is MDHEN and CDR2 SYDVKM. The DNA of the CDR3 is TGTGCCAGCAGTCCGACTAGCGGGAGGGTCCACGAGCAGTACTTC. Residues: CASSPTSGRVHEQYF.

This chain joins TRBV15 and TRBJ2-1; 10 nucleotides align to TRBD1. CDR3 length: 15 amino acids. CDR1 is LNHNV and CDR2 is YYDKDF in the germline V gene (reference sequence). Trimming took 5 bases from V and 9 from J; bases not matched to a gene: 10. The CDR3, as DNA: TGTGCCACCAGCCAAGAAATGACAGGGGGCCTTGAGCAGTTCTTC. Protein sequence: CATSQEMTGGLEQFF. The whole variable domain, filled in from reference TRBV15 and TRBJ2-1, reads DAMVIQNPRYQVTQFGKPVTLSCSQTLNHNVMYWYQQKSSQAPKLLFHYYDKDFNNEADTPDNFQSRRPNTSFCFLDIRSPGLGDTAMYLCATSQEMTGGLEQFFGPGTRLTVL.

As to this clone: At the DNA level, this CDR3 is encoded by other sequences in the same sample as well. The chain uses TRBV2 and TRBJ1-1; 7 nucleotides agree with TRBD1. The CDR3 is 14 amino acids. The germline CDR1 and CDR2 sequences are SNHLY and FYNNEI. Trimming cost V 6 bases and J 0 bases; bases outside gene matches: 4. CDR3 sequence: CASSRQGMNTEAFF. Written as DNA, the CDR3 is TGTGCCAGCAGCCGACAGGGTATGAACACTGAAGCTTTCTTT.

This clone has more than one count but fewer than ten. The chain recombines TRBV7-3 with TRBJ1-1; TRBD1 agrees at 8 bases. V was clipped by 4 bases and J by 10 bases; unmatched bases: 8. The CDR3 is 13 amino acids. Germline values: CDR1 SGHTA, CDR2 FQGTGA. CDR3 coding DNA: TGTGCCAGCAGCTCCAGGACAGGGAAGGCAGCTTTCTTT. Protein: CASSSRTGKAAFF.

This clone was picked up a small number of times. This chain joins TRBV11-3 and TRBJ2-3; 8 positions agree with TRBD2. Germline-derived CDR1 and CDR2 are SGHNT and YENEEA. This CDR3 is built from 16 residues. Unmatched junction bases numbered 11, after V lost 9 bases and J lost 0 bases. The CDR3 DNA follows: TGTGCCAGGAGAATACGGCTAGCGGGCAGCACAGATACGCAGTATTTT. This encodes CARRIRLAGSTDTQYF.

This clone came up a few times. V usage is TRBV10-1 and J usage is TRBJ2-4, with a tentative D call TRBD2 (5 bases). V was cut by 4 bases and J by 4 bases, with 5 bases left in between. The CDR3 has 12 residues. The V gene's germline CDR1 is WNHNN and CDR2 SYGVQD (reference sequence). Here the CDR3 reads CASSGTKNIQYF. The CDR3, as DNA: TGCGCCAGCAGTGGGACTAAAAACATTCAGTACTTC.

The V and J genes are TRBV6-1 and TRBJ2-1; D remains unclear. Deletions cut 3 bases from V and 2 bases from J, with 11 bases between. Germline CDR1 reads MNHNS; CDR2 reads SASEGT. This CDR3 spans 15 amino acids. The CDR3 DNA reads TGTGCCAGCAGTGAGAGGTTGCCCACCTACAATGAGCAGTTCTTC. Its translation is CASSERLPTYNEQFF.

V gene TRBV7-3 combines with J gene TRBJ2-2; TRBD1 matches 9 bases. CDR1 and CDR2 from the germline V gene are SGHTA and FQGTGA. J lost 6 bases, V lost 6 bases, and 8 bases had no gene match. CDR3 size: 15 residues. CDR3 sequence (DNA): TGTGCCAGCAGGACCGGGACAGGGCTGCCCGGGGAGCTGTTTTTT. The encoded protein is CASRTGTGLPGELFF.

This clone was observed a single time. The rearrangement uses TRBV6-2 or TRBV6-3 and TRBJ1-6, with D possibly matching TRBD1 (6 bases). Germline-derived CDR1 and CDR2 are MNHEY and SVGEGT. V was pared by 2 bases and J by 6 bases, with 11 bases between. The CDR3 length is 15 residues. The CDR3 coding sequence is TGTGCCAGCAGTTACCTAAGGACAGCTAATTCACCCCTCCACTTT. Its protein is CASSYLRTANSPLHF.

V and J are TRBV27 and TRBJ2-3, with 11 bases lining up with TRBD2. The ends lost 2 bases at V and 2 bases at J; junction bases unmatched: 6. The germline gives CDR1 MNHEY, CDR2 SMNVEV (reference sequence). CDR3 length: 17 amino acids. The CDR3 sequence: CASSLRTSGYYTDTQYF. The CDR3 bases are TGTGCCAGCAGTTTACGGACTAGCGGGTATTACACAGATACGCAGTATTTT.

The gene calls are TRBV5-5 and TRBJ1-1; D unclear. Germline lookup yields CDR1 SGHKS and CDR2 YYEKEE (reference sequence). V was pared by 4 bases and J by 1 base, with 8 bases between. The CDR3 contains 13 residues. CDR3 DNA sequence: TGTGCCAGCAGCCTAGAGGGGAACACTGAAGCTTTCTTT. It encodes CASSLEGNTEAFF.

CDR3 in amino acids: CASSPGLAGFKTQYF. CDR3 DNA sequence: TGCGCCAGCAGCCCTGGACTAGCGGGCTTCAAGACCCAGTACTTC. The rearrangement uses TRBV4-1 and TRBJ2-5; TRBD2 matches 11 bases. This CDR3 comprises 15 residues. The junction had 7 bases not matched to a gene; V was cut back by 4 bases and J by 6 bases. From germline, CDR1 is MGHRA and CDR2 YSYEKL.

V is TRBV4-1 and J is TRBJ1-1; no firm D call. The CDR3 length is 14 residues. Germline CDR1 and CDR2: MGHRA and YSYEKL. V lost 4 bases to trimming and J lost 2 bases, with 11 bases between them. The CDR3 spells CASSLRSVNTEAFF. The DNA for the CDR3 is TGCGCCAGCAGCCTACGCAGTGTCAACACTGAAGCTTTCTTT.

The CDR3 DNA follows: TGTGCCAGCAGTTTGAGGCTGGGGACAGGGCCCGATGAGCAGTTCTTC. This codes for CASSLRLGTGPDEQFF. The V call is TRBV28, the J call TRBJ2-1, with 9 bases that match TRBD1. The V gene's germline CDR1 is MDHEN and CDR2 SYDVKM. The CDR3 contains 16 residues. V lost 3 bases and J lost 8; bases outside the gene matches: 11.